This T cell receptor beta chain was sequenced during a study of OX40 agonist ivuxolimab in advanced cancers. Study observations and caveats: Which antigen the expanded peripheral T cells recognized is unknown. At 0.1 to 3.0 mg/kg and by week 6, CD4+ and CD8+ T cells in the blood had expanded clonally. Average numbers of expanded clones were greater in CD8+ T cells than in CD4+.

Profiling relied on immunoSEQ multiplex PCR, and the TCRdb table lists in-frame clones only, not all of them. The data hold tens of thousands of clones, with 91% observed a single time. Collection of blood occurred at baseline, at cycle 4 day 1, and at cycle 7 day 1. CDR3 length: 12 amino acids. Germline CDR1 is LNHDA and CDR2 is SQIVND (reference sequence). V lost 3 bases to trimming and J lost 12 bases, with 12 bases between them. As concerns this clone: Its antigen is as yet unknown.

This TCR derives from an adult with an advanced solid tumor such as melanoma, head and neck, liver or kidney cancer. The starting material was CD4+ or CD8+ T cells sorted from blood, obtained in a trial of the OX40 agonist ivuxolimab. The chain links TRBV19 to TRBJ2-1; TRBD1 or TRBD2 may be the D gene (6 bases each). The DNA for the CDR3 is TGTGCCAGTAGTATTTGGGGGGCAAGGCAGTTCTTC. Translating it yields CASSIWGARQFF.